These T cell receptor beta chains were read from a single sample in a study of Graves' ophthalmopathy and Graves' hyperthyroidism. Each CDR3 protein is one row after TCRdb ran MiXCR on the multiplex PCR reads. The sample shows approximately 700,000 distinct CDR3 sequences, 40% of them seen only once. Sequencing was carried out using peripheral blood. The receptors come from an adult man with Graves' ophthalmopathy. Both conserved end residues are part of each CDR3. Each record gives: J gene, clone size, V gene, D gene, CDR3 protein, CDR3 DNA. The D gene is left open where the match is weak. Clone size is shown for a subset of rows, as once, few, many or a class of expanded clone.

J: TRBJ1-1; size: -; V: TRBV5-4; D: -; CDR3: CASSLGWAMNTEAFF; DNA: TGTGCCAGCAGCTTAGGGTGGGCGATGAACACTGAAGCTTTCTTT
J: TRBJ1-6; size: -; V: TRBV10-3; D: TRBD1; CDR3: CASTNGQGLLNSPLHF; DNA: TGTGCCAGCACCAACGGACAGGGGCTCCTTAATTCACCCCTCCACTTT
J: TRBJ2-2; size: -; V: TRBV7-9; D: TRBD2; CDR3: CASSLARTSGWTGELFF; DNA: TGTGCCAGCAGCTTAGCAAGGACTAGCGGATGGACCGGGGAGCTGTTTTTT
J: TRBJ2-7; size: -; V: TRBV7-8; D: TRBD1; CDR3: CASSLTGAGDEQYF; DNA: TGCGCCAGCAGCCTGACAGGGGCCGGCGACGAGCAGTACTTC
J: TRBJ2-5; size: few; V: TRBV12-3/TRBV12-4; D: TRBD1; CDR3: CASSHGTEKPQETQYF; DNA: TGTGCCAGCAGTCACGGGACAGAGAAGCCACAAGAGACCCAGTACTTC
J: TRBJ1-1; size: -; V: TRBV19; D: -; CDR3: CASSIGQLNTETFF; DNA: TGTGCCAGTAGTATAGGGCAGTTGAACACTGAAACTTTCTTT
J: TRBJ2-7; size: -; V: TRBV9; D: -; CDR3: CASSVSGRSHGEQYF; DNA: TGTGCCAGCAGCGTAAGCGGTAGGAGTCACGGCGAGCAGTACTTC
J: TRBJ1-2; size: many; V: TRBV29-1; D: -; CDR3: CSVPQTGAGGYTF; DNA: TGCAGCGTTCCCCAGACGGGGGCGGGGGGCTACACCTTC
J: TRBJ2-3; size: -; V: TRBV10-3; D: -; CDR3: CAISEEGEDTQYF; DNA: TGTGCCATCAGTGAGGAAGGGGAAGATACGCAGTATTTT
J: TRBJ2-3; size: -; V: TRBV4-2; D: TRBD1; CDR3: CASSPDGTGFPDTQYF; DNA: TGTGCCAGCAGCCCAGACGGGACAGGGTTTCCAGATACGCAGTATTTT
J: TRBJ1-2; size: -; V: TRBV7-2; D: -; CDR3: CASSLAGGRGTSGYTF; DNA: TGTGCCAGCAGCTTAGCAGGCGGGAGAGGGACCAGTGGCTACACCTTC
J: TRBJ2-7; size: -; V: TRBV4-1; D: TRBD1; CDR3: CASSYRDRTYEQYF; DNA: TGCGCCAGCAGCTACCGGGACAGGACCTACGAGCAGTACTTC
J: TRBJ1-5; size: -; V: TRBV7-2; D: -; CDR3: CASSVDSYSNQPQHF; DNA: TGTGCCAGCAGCGTCGACAGCTATAGCAATCAGCCCCAGCATTTT
J: TRBJ2-7; size: -; V: TRBV7-2; D: -; CDR3: CASSLSRQLSSYEQYF; DNA: TGTGCCAGCAGCTTGTCCCGGCAGCTCAGCTCCTACGAGCAGTACTTC
J: TRBJ2-7; size: few; V: TRBV6-6; D: -; CDR3: CASSYLGMDRPYF; DNA: TGTGCCAGCAGTTACCTCGGGATGGATAGGCCGTACTTC
J: TRBJ1-5; size: many; V: TRBV20-1; D: -; CDR3: CSARSRAGNQPQHF; DNA: TGCAGTGCTAGATCCAGGGCAGGCAATCAGCCCCAGCATTTT
J: TRBJ1-6; size: many; V: TRBV7-6; D: -; CDR3: CASSLEEGFPLHF; DNA: TGTGCCAGCAGCTTAGAGGAGGGTTTCCCCCTCCACTTT
J: TRBJ2-2; size: -; V: TRBV25-1; D: TRBD1; CDR3: CASSRDRENTGELFF; DNA: TGTGCCAGCAGTCGGGACAGAGAGAACACCGGGGAGCTGTTTTTT
J: TRBJ2-5; size: few; V: TRBV5-6; D: -; CDR3: CASSPGTGWETQYF; DNA: TGTGCCAGCTCACCCGGAACAGGGTGGGAGACCCAGTACTTC
J: TRBJ2-2; size: few; V: TRBV7-6; D: TRBD2; CDR3: CASSILAGGRGTGELFF; DNA: TGTGCCAGCAGCATACTAGCGGGAGGGCGAGGCACCGGGGAGCTGTTTTTT
J: TRBJ2-7; size: many; V: TRBV11-2; D: -; CDR3: CASSLSGPGVKQYF; DNA: TGTGCCAGCAGCTTATCTGGGCCAGGGGTTAAGCAGTACTTC
J: TRBJ2-5; size: many; V: TRBV7-3; D: -; CDR3: CASSPGQWETQYF; DNA: TGTGCCAGCAGCCCCGGACAGTGGGAGACCCAGTACTTC
J: TRBJ2-7; size: many; V: TRBV2; D: -; CDR3: CASRPFGAGPYEQYF; DNA: TGTGCCAGCAGGCCGTTTGGGGCAGGCCCCTACGAGCAGTACTTC
J: TRBJ2-5; size: -; V: TRBV5-4; D: -; CDR3: CASTMGPDQETQYF; DNA: TGTGCCAGCACCATGGGACCGGACCAAGAGACCCAGTACTTC
J: TRBJ2-5; size: -; V: TRBV4-1; D: -; CDR3: CASSSRRQETQYF; DNA: TGCGCCAGCAGTTCCCGGCGCCAAGAGACCCAGTACTTC
J: TRBJ1-6; size: many; V: TRBV9; D: -; CDR3: CASSQESSPLHF; DNA: TGTGCCAGCAGCCAAGAAAGTTCACCCCTCCACTTT
J: TRBJ2-5; size: -; V: TRBV7-2; D: TRBD1; CDR3: CASSQDPGQGAAETQYF; DNA: TGCGCCAGCAGCCAAGACCCGGGACAGGGGGCGGCGGAGACCCAGTACTTC
J: TRBJ2-7; size: -; V: TRBV19; D: TRBD1; CDR3: CASSIGGQGLYEQYF; DNA: TGTGCCAGTAGTATTGGGGGACAGGGGTTATACGAGCAGTACTTC
J: TRBJ1-2; size: -; V: TRBV29-1; D: TRBD1; CDR3: CSVVGQASLSFGYTF; DNA: TGCAGCGTTGTAGGACAGGCCTCTCTATCCTTCGGCTACACCTTC
J: TRBJ1-1; size: -; V: TRBV9; D: -; CDR3: CASSLSRQGWPEAFF; DNA: TGTGCCAGCAGTTTATCAAGGCAGGGTTGGCCTGAAGCTTTCTTT
J: TRBJ1-1; size: -; V: TRBV7-2; D: TRBD1; CDR3: CASSLQGSTAFF; DNA: TGTGCCAGCAGCCTACAGGGGAGTACAGCTTTCTTT
J: TRBJ1-2; size: many; V: TRBV29-1; D: -; CDR3: CSVEVSSARGAGGYTF; DNA: TGCAGCGTTGAAGTGTCCAGTGCAAGGGGCGCGGGTGGCTACACCTTC
J: TRBJ1-6; size: many; V: TRBV11-2; D: -; CDR3: CASSFPGGSPLHF; DNA: TGTGCCAGCAGCTTTCCAGGCGGGTCACCCCTCCACTTT
J: TRBJ2-7; size: many; V: TRBV7-9; D: TRBD1; CDR3: CASSLLQGDEQYF; DNA: TGTGCCAGCAGCCTACTACAGGGGGACGAGCAGTACTTC
J: TRBJ2-7; size: -; V: TRBV29-1; D: TRBD1; CDR3: CSVDQTGGETTYEQYF; DNA: TGCAGCGTTGACCAAACAGGGGGAGAGACCACCTACGAGCAGTACTTC
J: TRBJ1-6; size: many; V: TRBV2; D: -; CDR3: CASSDSGDGYNSPLHF; DNA: TGTGCCAGCAGTGATTCGGGGGACGGATATAATTCACCCCTCCACTTT
J: TRBJ1-5; size: -; V: TRBV20-1; D: -; CDR3: CSARGPWGSNQPQHF; DNA: TGCAGTGCTAGGGGACCCTGGGGGAGCAATCAGCCCCAGCATTTT
J: TRBJ2-7; size: few; V: TRBV6-5; D: TRBD1; CDR3: CASSYGTGKAYEQYF; DNA: TGTGCCAGCAGTTACGGGACAGGGAAAGCCTACGAGCAGTACTTC
J: TRBJ2-7; size: few; V: TRBV7-9; D: -; CDR3: CASSLDVFRGSYEQYF; DNA: TGTGCCAGCAGCTTAGACGTGTTTAGGGGTTCCTACGAGCAGTACTTC
J: TRBJ2-7; size: -; V: TRBV14; D: TRBD2; CDR3: CASSLLSGSGLREQYF; DNA: TGTGCCAGCAGCCTCTTATCCGGTAGCGGGTTGAGAGAGCAGTACTTC
J: TRBJ2-2; size: once; V: TRBV29-1; D: -; CDR3: CSAGQGELFF; DNA: TGCAGCGCTGGACAGGGGGAGCTGTTTTTT
J: TRBJ1-1; size: many; V: TRBV11-1; D: -; CDR3: CASEGQNTEAFF; DNA: TGTGCCAGCGAGGGACAGAACACTGAAGCTTTCTTT
J: TRBJ2-7; size: few; V: TRBV5-5; D: -; CDR3: CASSTEWTAYEQYF; DNA: TGTGCCAGCAGCACCGAGTGGACAGCCTACGAGCAGTACTTC